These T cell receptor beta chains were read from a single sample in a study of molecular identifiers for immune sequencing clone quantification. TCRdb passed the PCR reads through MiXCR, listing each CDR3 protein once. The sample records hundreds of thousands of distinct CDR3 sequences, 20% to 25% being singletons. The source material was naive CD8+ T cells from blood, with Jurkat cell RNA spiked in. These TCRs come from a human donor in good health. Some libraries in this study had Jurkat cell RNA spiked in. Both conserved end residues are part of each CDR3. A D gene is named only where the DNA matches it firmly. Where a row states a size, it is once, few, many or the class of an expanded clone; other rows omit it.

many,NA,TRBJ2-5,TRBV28,CASSSVRTLQETQYF,TGTGCCAGCAGTTCGGTCCGGACCCTACAAGAGACCCAGTACTTC
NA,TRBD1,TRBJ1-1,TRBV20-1,CSARDPYRGPNTEAFF,TGCAGTGCTAGAGATCCTTACAGGGGGCCGAACACTGAAGCTTTCTTT
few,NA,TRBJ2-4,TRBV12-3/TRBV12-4,CASSLGVAVQYF,TGTGCCAGCAGTTTAGGAGTGGCAGTCCAGTACTTC
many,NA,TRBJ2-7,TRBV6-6,CASSLSVGWTQTYEQYF,TGTGCCAGCAGTTTGTCAGTCGGGTGGACGCAAACCTACGAGCAGTACTTC
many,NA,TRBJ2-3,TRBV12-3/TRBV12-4,CASRGDNLLTQYF,TGTGCCAGCAGAGGGGACAACCTTTTGACGCAGTATTTT
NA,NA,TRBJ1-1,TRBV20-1,CSAHARAGMNTEAFF,TGCAGTGCTCATGCTCGGGCAGGGATGAACACTGAAGCTTTCTTT
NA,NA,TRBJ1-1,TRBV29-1,CGVPEREKNTEAFF,TGCGGCGTACCCGAAAGAGAAAAGAACACTGAAGCTTTCTTT
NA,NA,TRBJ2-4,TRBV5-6,CASSLDDRPIQYF,TGTGCCAGCAGCTTGGATGACAGGCCCATTCAGTACTTC
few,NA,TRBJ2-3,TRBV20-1,CSARDSGAYVSQDTQYF,TGCAGTGCTAGAGATTCCGGAGCGTACGTATCACAAGATACGCAGTATTTT
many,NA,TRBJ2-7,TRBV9,CASSAGLEGYEQYF,TGTGCCAGCAGCGCCGGACTGGAGGGCTACGAGCAGTACTTC
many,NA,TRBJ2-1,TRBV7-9,CASSLGSFEQFF,TGTGCCAGCAGCTTAGGGTCCTTCGAGCAGTTCTTC
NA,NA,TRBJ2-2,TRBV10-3,CAISELPNTGELVF,TGTGCCATCAGTGAGCTCCCGAACACCGGGGAGCTGGTTTTT
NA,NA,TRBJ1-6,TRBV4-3,CASSQSRGGGDSPLHF,TGCGCCAGCAGCCAATCCAGAGGGGGGGGTGATTCACCCCTCCACTTT
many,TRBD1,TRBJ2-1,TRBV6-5,CASSLQRTGREQFF,TGTGCCAGCAGTCTACAAAGGACAGGACGGGAGCAGTTCTTC
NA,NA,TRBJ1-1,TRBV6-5,CACSVPGNTEAFF,TGTGCCTGCAGTGTACCAGGGAACACTGAAGCTTTCTTT
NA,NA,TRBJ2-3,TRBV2,CASSEEAGTQYF,TGTGCCAGCAGTGAAGAGGCAGGTACGCAGTATTTT
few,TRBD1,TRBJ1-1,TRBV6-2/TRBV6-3,CASSPRTGLAFF,TGTGCCAGCAGTCCAAGGACAGGGTTGGCTTTCTTT